A selection of T cell receptor beta chains follows, all from one sample in a study of neoadjuvant anti-PD-1 for oral cavity cancer. Here immunoSEQ multiplex PCR was the method, and the copy in TCRdb shows in-frame clones only, minus some. The sample has nearly 7,000 clones, about three quarters seen once. Sample: PBMCs, taken before nivolumab (anti-PD-1) treatment. These receptors all come from a person between 40 and 85 years old with oral cavity squamous cell carcinoma. The CDR3 runs from the conserved cysteine through the conserved F or W. Size is stated for part of the rows, as once, few or many counts, or as a class when the clone is expanded.

v_call,clone_size,j_call,cdr3_aa
TRBV10-3,NA,TRBJ2-1,CAISESGQAYLDEQFF
TRBV5-5,NA,TRBJ1-1,CASSSRGMRGNTEAFF
TRBV7-6,once,TRBJ2-5,CASTIGLPAETQYF
TRBV6-5,NA,TRBJ2-1,CASSDVDEQFF
TRBV5-1,NA,TRBJ2-5,CASSGTGSETQYF
TRBV7-2,NA,TRBJ1-1,CASSLERQGAGTEAFF
TRBV7-3,NA,TRBJ1-1,CASSLMGGMNTEAFF
TRBV5-8,NA,TRBJ1-5,CASSLERTQPQHF
TRBV9,few,TRBJ1-1,CASSVVGGLAAEAFF
TRBV18,NA,TRBJ2-2,CASSRVLDRLNTGELFF
TRBV7-7,NA,TRBJ2-2,CASSPLGTGLGELFF
TRBV6-5,NA,TRBJ1-3,CATSFQGAGNTIYF
TRBV5-1,NA,TRBJ1-5,CASSFEGNQPQHF
TRBV28,NA,TRBJ1-6,CASRIQGRNSPLHF
TRBV25-1,NA,TRBJ2-7,CASSGRTFEQYF
TRBV27,NA,TRBJ1-2,CASSLGPGNGYTF
TRBV4-1,NA,TRBJ1-1,CASSQDRGRGRETEAFF
TRBV9,NA,TRBJ2-3,CASSLGTSGGTSDTQYF
TRBV11-2,once,TRBJ1-5,CASSRHGSNQPQHF
TRBV19,NA,TRBJ1-1,CASSRTGVNTEAFF
TRBV9,few,TRBJ2-1,CASSVSAGKYNEQFF
TRBV19,NA,TRBJ1-5,CASSMTRDRGPRPQHF
TRBV9,NA,TRBJ1-4,CASSVAYGTNEKLFF
TRBV6-1,few,TRBJ1-2,CASSEAEGVGGYTF
TRBV7-2,NA,TRBJ1-2,CASSLVGPLRQPDYGYTF
TRBV13,NA,TRBJ1-6,CASSLDSNSPLHF
TRBV5-1,NA,TRBJ1-2,CASSPANYGYTF
TRBV6-5,few,TRBJ1-2,CASSYSIGNYGYTF
TRBV4-1,NA,TRBJ1-2,CASSQDGGQTSRGYTF
TRBV4-1,few,TRBJ2-5,CASSRQSGQGWETQYF
TRBV19,few,TRBJ1-2,CASSIQQDQFANYGYTF
TRBV10-3,NA,TRBJ1-2,CAISPRGAYGYTF
TRBV14,NA,TRBJ2-7,CASSPSRQGRDEQYF
TRBV5-5,NA,TRBJ1-1,CASSPGIRGEAFF
TRBV6-1,NA,TRBJ1-2,CASILNTGTNYGYTF
TRBV5-5,NA,TRBJ2-1,CASSLAFGGFRNDEQFF
TRBV4-3,NA,TRBJ2-7,CASSQDDLSGGVTYEQYF
TRBV9,NA,TRBJ2-7,CASSVGTAHWEQYF
TRBV4-2,NA,TRBJ2-6,CASSQDTGSGANVLTF
TRBV7-2,NA,TRBJ1-5,CASSLGRNNQPQHF
TRBV7-2,NA,TRBJ2-5,CASSPPYQETQYF
TRBV5-6,NA,TRBJ2-3,CASSPLPGQGDSNTQYF
TRBV5-1,NA,TRBJ2-3,CASSPGTSGVMTDTQYF
TRBV28,NA,TRBJ2-7,CASSLLAGAFEQYF
TRBV4-3,NA,TRBJ2-7,CASSQGREGSYEQYF
TRBV5-1,NA,TRBJ1-1,CASSPPGSNTEAFF
TRBV30,few,TRBJ1-1,CAWSANLRGNTEAFF
TRBV5-4,once,TRBJ1-6,CASSPGNLGSPLHF
TRBV7-2,NA,TRBJ2-7,CASSLTSVSSYEQYF
TRBV9,NA,TRBJ1-2,CASSVGNSLANYGYTF
TRBV7-2,NA,TRBJ2-7,CASSYATGSAYEQYF
TRBV7-8,few,TRBJ2-3,CASSPRPSGTSPPDTQYF
TRBV6-1,NA,TRBJ2-5,CASSDPLAGASQETQYF
TRBV5-1,NA,TRBJ2-7,CASSSGTIVSEQYF
TRBV5-4,NA,TRBJ2-2,CASSEGQYTGELFF